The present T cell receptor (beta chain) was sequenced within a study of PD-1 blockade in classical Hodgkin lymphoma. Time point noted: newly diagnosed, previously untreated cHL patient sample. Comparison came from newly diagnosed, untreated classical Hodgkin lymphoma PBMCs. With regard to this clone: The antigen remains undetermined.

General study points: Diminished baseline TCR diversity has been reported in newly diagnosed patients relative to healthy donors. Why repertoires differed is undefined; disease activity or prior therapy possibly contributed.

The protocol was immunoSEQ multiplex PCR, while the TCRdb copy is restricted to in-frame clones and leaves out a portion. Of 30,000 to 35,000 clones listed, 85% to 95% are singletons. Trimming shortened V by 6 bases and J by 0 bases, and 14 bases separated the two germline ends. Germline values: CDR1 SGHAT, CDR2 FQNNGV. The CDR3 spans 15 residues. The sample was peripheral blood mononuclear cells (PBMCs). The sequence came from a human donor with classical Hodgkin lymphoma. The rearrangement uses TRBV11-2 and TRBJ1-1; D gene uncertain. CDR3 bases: TGTGCCAGCAGTCCCCGACTTACCATGAACACTGAAGCTTTCTTT. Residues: CASSPRLTMNTEAFF.